A single TCR beta chain is shown here with its context. The data stem from a study of cytomegalovirus exposure and HLA in healthy donors. Trimming at V came to 2 bases and at J to 5 bases, leaving 8 bases not matched to a gene. The CDR3 has 16 residues. Germline assignment: CDR1 SGHNT and CDR2 YYREEE (reference sequence). The study drew the donors from its roughly 120-subject validation cohort, separate from the roughly 700-subject first cohort. Produced via immunoSEQ multiplex PCR; TCRdb's table is partial and in-frame only. The data show some 260,000 clones, around 90% seen once. The chain joins TRBV5-4 to TRBJ1-4, with 8 positions matching TRBD1. The sequence was obtained from a young woman in good health and CMV-seronegative. What was sequenced was PBMCs. The CDR3 here is CASSFVGTGLNEKLFF. CDR3 bases: TGTGCCAGCAGCTTTGTCGGGACAGGCCTCAATGAAAAACTGTTTTTT. Based on the CDR3 plus reference TRBV5-4 and TRBJ1-4, the full variable domain is ETGVTQSPTHLIKTRGQQVTLRCSSQSGHNTVSWYQQALGQGPQFIFQYYREEENGRGNFPPRFSGLQFPNYSSELNVNALELDDSALYLCASSFVGTGLNEKLFFGSGTQLSVL.